This TCR beta chain was identified during a study of spatial heterogeneity in lung cancer. The study's findings and limits: One measure, the expanded intratumoral alpha and beta TCR count, tracked tumor mutation counts.

Time point noted: sample taken at primary tumor resection. Only one count was recorded for this clonotype. Its antigen is currently unknown. TCRdb re-derived calls from the 5' RACE reads in MiXCR, one entry per CDR3 protein. The profile shows under 7,500 distinct CDR3 sequences, roughly 12% of them singletons. V was trimmed by 4 bases and J by 7 bases, leaving 13 bases between them. The CDR3 loop spans 13 amino acids. In germline, CDR1 is MDHEN, CDR2 SYDVKM. The gene calls are TRBV28 and TRBJ1-1; D remains unclear. Sequencing used lung tumor tissue, obtained at surgery. The clonotype was recovered from a female donor with early-stage non-small cell lung cancer. As DNA, the CDR3 is TGTGCCAGCAGTTCATCCCTGGACGATGAAGCTTTCTTT. This translates into CASSSSLDDEAFF.